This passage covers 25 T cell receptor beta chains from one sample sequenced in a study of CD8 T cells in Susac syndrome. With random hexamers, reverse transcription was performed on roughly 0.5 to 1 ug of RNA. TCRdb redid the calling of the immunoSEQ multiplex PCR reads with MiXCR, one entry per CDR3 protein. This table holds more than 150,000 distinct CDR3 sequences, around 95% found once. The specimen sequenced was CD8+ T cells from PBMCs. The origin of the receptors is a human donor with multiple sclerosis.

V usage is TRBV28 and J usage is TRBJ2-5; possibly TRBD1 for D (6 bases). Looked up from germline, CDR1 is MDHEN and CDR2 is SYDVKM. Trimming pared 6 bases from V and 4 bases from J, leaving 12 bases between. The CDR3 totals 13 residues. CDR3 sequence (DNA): TGTGCCAGCAGCCCCAGGGGCCTAGAGACCCAGTACTTC. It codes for CASSPRGLETQYF.

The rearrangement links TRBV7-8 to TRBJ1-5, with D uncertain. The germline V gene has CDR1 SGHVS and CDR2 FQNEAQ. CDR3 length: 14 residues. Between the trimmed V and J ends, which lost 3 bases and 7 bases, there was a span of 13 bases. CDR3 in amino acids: CASSLTPLEQPQHF. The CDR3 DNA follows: TGTGCCAGCAGCTTGACTCCTCTGGAACAGCCCCAGCATTTT.

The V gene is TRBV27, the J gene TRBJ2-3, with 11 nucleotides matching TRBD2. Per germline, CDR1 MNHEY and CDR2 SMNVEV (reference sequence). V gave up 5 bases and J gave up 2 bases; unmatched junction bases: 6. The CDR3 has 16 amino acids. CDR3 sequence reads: CASSLLAGAVTDTQYF. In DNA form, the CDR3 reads TGTGCCAGCAGTCTACTAGCGGGGGCCGTCACAGATACGCAGTATTTT.

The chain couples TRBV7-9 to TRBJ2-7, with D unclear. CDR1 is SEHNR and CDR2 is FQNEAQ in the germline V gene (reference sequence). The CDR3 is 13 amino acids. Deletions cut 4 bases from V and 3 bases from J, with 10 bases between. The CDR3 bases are TGTGCCAGCAGCTCACCCCAGTACTACGAGCAGTACTTC. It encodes CASSSPQYYEQYF.

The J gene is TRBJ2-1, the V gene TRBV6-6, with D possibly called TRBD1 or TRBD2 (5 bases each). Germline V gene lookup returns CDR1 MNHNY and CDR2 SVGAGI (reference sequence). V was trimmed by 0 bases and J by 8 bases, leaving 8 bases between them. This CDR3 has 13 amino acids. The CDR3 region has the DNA TGTGCCAGCAGTTACTCGATGGGGGATGAGCAGTTCTTC. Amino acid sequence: CASSYSMGDEQFF.

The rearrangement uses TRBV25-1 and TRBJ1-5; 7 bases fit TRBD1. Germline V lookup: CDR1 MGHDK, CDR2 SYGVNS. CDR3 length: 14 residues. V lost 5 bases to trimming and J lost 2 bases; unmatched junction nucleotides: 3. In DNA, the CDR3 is TGTGCCAGCAGTAGGACAGGCGGCAATCAGCCCCAGCATTTT. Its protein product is CASSRTGGNQPQHF.

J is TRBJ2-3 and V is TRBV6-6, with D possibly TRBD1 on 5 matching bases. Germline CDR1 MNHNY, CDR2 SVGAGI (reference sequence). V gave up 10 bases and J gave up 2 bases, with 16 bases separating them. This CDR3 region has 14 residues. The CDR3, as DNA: TGTGCCACTACAGCAGGGCTCTACACAGATACGCAGTATTTT. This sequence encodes CATTAGLYTDTQYF.

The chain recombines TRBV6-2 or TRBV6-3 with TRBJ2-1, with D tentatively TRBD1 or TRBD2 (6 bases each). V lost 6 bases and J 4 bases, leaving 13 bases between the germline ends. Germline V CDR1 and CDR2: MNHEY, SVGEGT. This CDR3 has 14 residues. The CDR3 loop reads CASRSGAGYNEQFF. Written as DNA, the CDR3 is TGTGCCAGCAGGTCGGGGGCTGGGTACAATGAGCAGTTCTTC.

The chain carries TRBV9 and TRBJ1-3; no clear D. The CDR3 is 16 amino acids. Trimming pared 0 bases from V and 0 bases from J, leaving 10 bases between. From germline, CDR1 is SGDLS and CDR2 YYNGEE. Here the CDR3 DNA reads TGTGCCAGCAGCGTAGTACCAGGCATCTCTGGAAACACCATATATTTT. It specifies CASSVVPGISGNTIYF.

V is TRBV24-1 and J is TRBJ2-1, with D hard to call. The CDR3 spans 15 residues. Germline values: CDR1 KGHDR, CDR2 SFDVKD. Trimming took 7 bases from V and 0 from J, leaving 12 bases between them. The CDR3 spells CATSMGQSSYNEQFF. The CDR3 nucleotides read TGTGCCACCAGCATGGGCCAAAGCTCCTACAATGAGCAGTTCTTC.

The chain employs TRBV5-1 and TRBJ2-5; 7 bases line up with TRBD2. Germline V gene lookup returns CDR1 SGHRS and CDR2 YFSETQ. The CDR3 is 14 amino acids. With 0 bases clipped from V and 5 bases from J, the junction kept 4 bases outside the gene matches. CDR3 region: CASSLAGGGETQYF. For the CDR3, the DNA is TGCGCCAGCAGCTTGGCCGGGGGAGGGGAGACCCAGTACTTC.

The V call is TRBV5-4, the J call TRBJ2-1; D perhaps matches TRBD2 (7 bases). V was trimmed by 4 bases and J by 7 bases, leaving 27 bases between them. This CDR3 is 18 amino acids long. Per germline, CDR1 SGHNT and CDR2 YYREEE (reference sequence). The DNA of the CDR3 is TGTGCCAGCAGCCCCCGCATGGGAGGCGGGGGCCCGGGGAATGAGCAGTTCTTC. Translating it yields CASSPRMGGGGPGNEQFF.

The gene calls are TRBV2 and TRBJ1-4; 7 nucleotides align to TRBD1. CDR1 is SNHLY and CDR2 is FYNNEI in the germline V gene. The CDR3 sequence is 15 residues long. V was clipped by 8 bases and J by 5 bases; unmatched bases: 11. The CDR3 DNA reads TGTGCCAGCTCCTCTTGGGACAGTCCAAATGAAAAACTGTTTTTT. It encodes CASSSWDSPNEKLFF.

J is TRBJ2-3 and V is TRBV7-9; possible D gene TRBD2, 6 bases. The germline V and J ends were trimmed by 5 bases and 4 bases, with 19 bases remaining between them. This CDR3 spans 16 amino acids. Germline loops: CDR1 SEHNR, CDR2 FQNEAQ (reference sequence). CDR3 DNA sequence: TGTGCCAGCAGCCGCGGGGACGGCGACCCCTCAGATACGCAGTATTTT. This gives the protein CASSRGDGDPSDTQYF. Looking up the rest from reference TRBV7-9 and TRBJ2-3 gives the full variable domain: DTGVSQNPRHKITKRGQNVTFRCDPISEHNRLYWYRQTLGQGPEFLTYFQNEAQLEKSRLLSDRFSAERPKGSFSTLEIQRTEQGDSAMYLCASSRGDGDPSDTQYFGPGTRLTVL.

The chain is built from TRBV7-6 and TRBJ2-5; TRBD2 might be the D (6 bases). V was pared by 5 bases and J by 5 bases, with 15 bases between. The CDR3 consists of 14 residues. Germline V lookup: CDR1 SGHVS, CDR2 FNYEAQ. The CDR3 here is CASSPGTGGETQYF. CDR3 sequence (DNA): TGTGCCAGCAGCCCAGGGACTGGGGGGGAGACCCAGTACTTC.

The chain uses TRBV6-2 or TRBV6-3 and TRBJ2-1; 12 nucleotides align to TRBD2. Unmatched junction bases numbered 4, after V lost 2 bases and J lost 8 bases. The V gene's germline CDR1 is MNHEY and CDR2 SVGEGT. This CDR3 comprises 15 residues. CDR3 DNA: TGTGCCAGCAGTTACGCGACTAGCGGGGGTGATGAGCAGTTCTTC. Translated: CASSYATSGGDEQFF.

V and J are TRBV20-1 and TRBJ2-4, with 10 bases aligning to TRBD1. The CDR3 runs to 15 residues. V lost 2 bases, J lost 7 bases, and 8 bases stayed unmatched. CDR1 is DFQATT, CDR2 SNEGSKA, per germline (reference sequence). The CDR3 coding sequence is TGCAGTGCTAGATCCGGGACAGGGGTGGAGAACATTCAGTACTTC. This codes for CSARSGTGVENIQYF.

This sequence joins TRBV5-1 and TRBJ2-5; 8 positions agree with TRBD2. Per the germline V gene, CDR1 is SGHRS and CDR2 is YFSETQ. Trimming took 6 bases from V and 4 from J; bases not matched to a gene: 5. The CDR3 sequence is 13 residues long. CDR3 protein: CASTAGGVETQYF. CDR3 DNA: TGCGCCAGCACCGCGGGGGGAGTAGAGACCCAGTACTTC.

The CDR3 sequence is CAWSVLGASYEQYF. The CDR3 DNA reads TGTGCCTGGAGTGTCTTGGGGGCTTCCTACGAGCAGTACTTC. The chain employs TRBV30 and TRBJ2-7; D is possibly TRBD1 (6 bases). Deletions cut 0 bases from V and 1 base from J, with 10 bases between. This CDR3 comprises 14 residues. CDR1 is GTSNPN and CDR2 is SVGIG in the germline V gene (reference sequence).

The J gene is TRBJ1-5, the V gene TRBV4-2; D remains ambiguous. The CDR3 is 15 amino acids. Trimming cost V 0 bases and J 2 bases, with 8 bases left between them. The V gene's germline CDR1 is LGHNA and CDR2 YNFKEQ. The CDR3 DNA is TGTGCCAGCAGCCAAGATCGAGTAGGCAATCAGCCCCAGCATTTT. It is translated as CASSQDRVGNQPQHF.

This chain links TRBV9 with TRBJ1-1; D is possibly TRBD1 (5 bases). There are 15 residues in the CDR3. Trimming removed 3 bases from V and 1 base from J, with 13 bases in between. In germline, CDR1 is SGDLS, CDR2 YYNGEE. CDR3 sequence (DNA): TGTGCCAGCAGCGCGGGGGGAGGGCCGAACACTGAAGCTTTCTTT. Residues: CASSAGGGPNTEAFF.

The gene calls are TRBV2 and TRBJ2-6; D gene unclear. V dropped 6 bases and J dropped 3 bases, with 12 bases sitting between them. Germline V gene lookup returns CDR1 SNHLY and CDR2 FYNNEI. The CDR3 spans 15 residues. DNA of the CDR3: TGTGCCAGCAGCGAAAGGACGAATGGGGCCAACGTCCTGACTTTC. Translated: CASSERTNGANVLTF. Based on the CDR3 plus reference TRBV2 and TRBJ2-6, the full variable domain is EPEVTQTPSHQVTQMGQEVILRCVPISNHLYFYWYRQILGQKVEFLVSFYNNEISEKSEIFDDQFSVERPDGSNFTLKIRSTKLEDSAMYFCASSERTNGANVLTFGAGSRLTVL.

The CDR3, as DNA: TGTGCCAGCAGCTTGGAGAACGAGCAGTACTTC. This encodes CASSLENEQYF. This chain links TRBV5-4 with TRBJ2-7; D unclear. V lost 0 bases, J lost 5 bases, and 3 bases lay in between. The CDR3 is 11 residues long. Germline V CDR1 and CDR2: SGHNT, YYREEE (reference sequence).

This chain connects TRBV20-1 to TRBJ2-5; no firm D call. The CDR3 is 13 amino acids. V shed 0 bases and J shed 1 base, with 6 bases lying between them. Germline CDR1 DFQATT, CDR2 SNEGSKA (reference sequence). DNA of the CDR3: TGCAGTGCTAGAGATGACCCCCAAGAGACCCAGTACTTC. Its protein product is CSARDDPQETQYF.

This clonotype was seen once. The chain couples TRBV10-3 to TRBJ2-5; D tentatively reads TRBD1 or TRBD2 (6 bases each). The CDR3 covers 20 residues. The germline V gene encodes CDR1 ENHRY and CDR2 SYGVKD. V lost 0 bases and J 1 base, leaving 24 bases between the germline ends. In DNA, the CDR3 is TGTGCCATCAGTGAGTCGGGGGGCGCTCGTGGGGCGATCGGCCAAGAGACCCAGTACTTC. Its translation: CAISESGGARGAIGQETQYF.